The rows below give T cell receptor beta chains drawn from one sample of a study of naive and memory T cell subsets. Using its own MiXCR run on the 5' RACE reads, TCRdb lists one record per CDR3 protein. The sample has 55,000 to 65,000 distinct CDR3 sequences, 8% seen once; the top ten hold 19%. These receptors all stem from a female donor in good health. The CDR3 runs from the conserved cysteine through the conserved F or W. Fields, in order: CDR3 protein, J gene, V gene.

CDR3aa: CASSPTPDSGANVLTF
j_gene: TRBJ2-6
v_gene: TRBV28

CDR3aa: CASSIGTGVSPLHF
j_gene: TRBJ1-6
v_gene: TRBV6-6

CDR3aa: CASSPRGYTDTQYF
j_gene: TRBJ2-3
v_gene: TRBV18

CDR3aa: CASSRPNQPQNF
j_gene: TRBJ1-5
v_gene: TRBV6-6

CDR3aa: CSATDSNYGYTF
j_gene: TRBJ1-2
v_gene: TRBV20-1

CDR3aa: CASSPISGGEQPQHF
j_gene: TRBJ1-5
v_gene: TRBV18

CDR3aa: CASSVTQRSTGELFF
j_gene: TRBJ2-2
v_gene: TRBV9

CDR3aa: CASRRLAGGLMATGELFF
j_gene: TRBJ2-2
v_gene: TRBV6-1

CDR3aa: CASSRRPSGRVFYEQFF
j_gene: TRBJ2-1
v_gene: TRBV28

CDR3aa: CGALGELAGFDEQFF
j_gene: TRBJ2-1
v_gene: TRBV29-1

CDR3aa: CASSIELIFTDTQYF
j_gene: TRBJ2-3
v_gene: TRBV19

CDR3aa: CSVEDRLGTGRQETQYF
j_gene: TRBJ2-5
v_gene: TRBV29-1

CDR3aa: CASSLGADRAKAFF
j_gene: TRBJ1-1
v_gene: TRBV7-9

CDR3aa: CASSQIGTGTLYGYTF
j_gene: TRBJ1-2
v_gene: TRBV4-1

CDR3aa: CSARPGGVNEKLFF
j_gene: TRBJ1-4
v_gene: TRBV20-1

CDR3aa: CASSLTAVQDTQYF
j_gene: TRBJ2-3
v_gene: TRBV12-3/TRBV12-4

CDR3aa: CASSLAKNEQFF
j_gene: TRBJ2-1
v_gene: TRBV5-1

CDR3aa: CSAREGPYEQYF
j_gene: TRBJ2-7
v_gene: TRBV20-1

CDR3aa: CASSPYREEETQYF
j_gene: TRBJ2-5
v_gene: TRBV18

CDR3aa: CSAGIGPYEQYF
j_gene: TRBJ2-7
v_gene: TRBV20-1

CDR3aa: CASSSGLAGDTGELFF
j_gene: TRBJ2-2
v_gene: TRBV11-2

CDR3aa: CASSRGLAYDEQFF
j_gene: TRBJ2-1
v_gene: TRBV5-1

CDR3aa: CSAIYEQYF
j_gene: TRBJ2-7
v_gene: TRBV20-1

CDR3aa: CASSLVLGQPAENYGYTF
j_gene: TRBJ1-2
v_gene: TRBV5-1

CDR3aa: CASSLEGGYTEAFF
j_gene: TRBJ1-1
v_gene: TRBV27

CDR3aa: CASSSSHGGYNEQFF
j_gene: TRBJ2-1
v_gene: TRBV5-1

CDR3aa: CASTNPHPGGARTEAFF
j_gene: TRBJ1-1
v_gene: TRBV19

CDR3aa: CASSLDRLAGGPEEQFF
j_gene: TRBJ2-1
v_gene: TRBV3-1

CDR3aa: CASSLRQGARLETQYF
j_gene: TRBJ2-5
v_gene: TRBV5-6

CDR3aa: CASSYSAVYNEQFF
j_gene: TRBJ2-1
v_gene: TRBV6-6

CDR3aa: CASSLAGGNSYEQYF
j_gene: TRBJ2-7
v_gene: TRBV28

CDR3aa: CSVVVRESQPQHF
j_gene: TRBJ1-5
v_gene: TRBV29-1

CDR3aa: CASSFGNRVVDYGYTF
j_gene: TRBJ1-2
v_gene: TRBV12-3/TRBV12-4

CDR3aa: CASSLMGIRQGPKEQYF
j_gene: TRBJ2-7
v_gene: TRBV6-2/TRBV6-3

CDR3aa: CASSPKQGTREQYF
j_gene: TRBJ2-7
v_gene: TRBV4-1

CDR3aa: CASSIGLTEAFF
j_gene: TRBJ1-1
v_gene: TRBV19

CDR3aa: CASSVTGNPNVNIQYF
j_gene: TRBJ2-4
v_gene: TRBV5-5

CDR3aa: CASRNNAGTGYYEQYF
j_gene: TRBJ2-7
v_gene: TRBV6-6

CDR3aa: CASIRAGSSGANVLTF
j_gene: TRBJ2-6
v_gene: TRBV6-1

CDR3aa: CSASKLWQGTSGFSYNEQFF
j_gene: TRBJ2-1
v_gene: TRBV20-1

CDR3aa: CASSQDRTGGSSYEQYF
j_gene: TRBJ2-7
v_gene: TRBV4-1

CDR3aa: CASSWGQNNEKLFF
j_gene: TRBJ1-4
v_gene: TRBV6-5

CDR3aa: CASSLVTSGRPGDEQFF
j_gene: TRBJ2-1
v_gene: TRBV13

CDR3aa: CSARDYRESSYEQYF
j_gene: TRBJ2-7
v_gene: TRBV20-1

CDR3aa: CASSNRRGSYEQYF
j_gene: TRBJ2-7
v_gene: TRBV6-5

CDR3aa: CASSQVMGGIEQYF
j_gene: TRBJ2-7
v_gene: TRBV3-1

CDR3aa: CASSQDHSSVRYNKQFF
j_gene: TRBJ2-1
v_gene: TRBV4-1

CDR3aa: CASSQVGLIEDSPLHF
j_gene: TRBJ1-6
v_gene: TRBV14

CDR3aa: CASSVSDSSYEQYF
j_gene: TRBJ2-7
v_gene: TRBV9

CDR3aa: CASTWNRGNTGELFF
j_gene: TRBJ2-2
v_gene: TRBV2

CDR3aa: CASSTDRGQPQHF
j_gene: TRBJ1-5
v_gene: TRBV19

CDR3aa: CASSLEGHEQTYEQYF
j_gene: TRBJ2-7
v_gene: TRBV5-1

CDR3aa: CASSFDKTNEKLFF
j_gene: TRBJ1-4
v_gene: TRBV12-3/TRBV12-4

CDR3aa: CSVEEGRGRGYGYTF
j_gene: TRBJ1-2
v_gene: TRBV29-1